Reported below is one T cell receptor (beta chain). The CDR3 totals 16 residues. Per the germline V gene, CDR1 is WSHSY and CDR2 is SAAADI. V gave up 1 base and J gave up 2 bases, with 12 bases separating them. Clones were read by immunoSEQ multiplex PCR, and TCRdb kept only the in-frame ones, dropping some. The sample lists around 93,000 clones, less than 95% occurring once. This sample is drawn from a study of technical replicates of blood from a handful of donors. Sequenced: T cells isolated from PBMCs. The sequence was obtained from a human donor in good health. The V call is TRBV10-2, the J call TRBJ1-5; D perhaps matches TRBD1 (6 bases). In DNA, the CDR3 is TGCGCCAGCAGTGAGTTAGATGCAGGGGGCAATCAGCCCCAGCATTTT. This encodes CASSELDAGGNQPQHF.